The 15 T cell receptor beta chains listed next were all sequenced from one sample in a study of shared clonotypes between healthy human individuals. Assay: immunoSEQ multiplex PCR; the TCRdb copy retains only in-frame clones and omits some. The sample contains 950,000 to 1,300,000 clones, under 80% of which appear only once. The sample comprised memory CD4+ T cells sorted from blood. Subset specified: CD45RA-negative fraction. These receptors came from a man aged 18-30 years in good health.

In its sample, this clone was seen once. This chain connects TRBV9 to TRBJ1-6; D call uncertain. The CDR3 contains 18 residues. Per the germline V gene, CDR1 is SGDLS and CDR2 is YYNGEE. Trimming pared 3 bases from V and 5 bases from J, leaving 21 bases between. The CDR3 is CASSGGPTQELNNSPLHF. In nucleotides, the CDR3 is TGTGCCAGCAGCGGGGGTCCCACCCAAGAACTAAATAATTCACCCCTCCACTTT.

The chain couples TRBV7-2 to TRBJ2-1; D gene unclear. Trimming took off 1 base at V and 6 bases at J, with 13 bases between the two ends. The germline gives CDR1 SGHTA, CDR2 FQGNSA. This CDR3 is built from 15 residues. Here the CDR3 DNA reads TGTGCCAGCAGCTTAGGAGGTAGGGTGGGCAATGAGCAGTTCTTC. Its protein is CASSLGGRVGNEQFF.

CDR3 coding DNA: TGCAGTGCTAGTCGGGGGCTCGAGCAGTTCTTC. Translated, it gives CSASRGLEQFF. The chain recombines TRBV20-1 with TRBJ2-1; D possibly uses TRBD1 or TRBD2 (6 bases each). This CDR3 comprises 11 residues. Deletions cut 3 bases from V and 10 bases from J, with 10 bases between. Germline values: CDR1 DFQATT, CDR2 SNEGSKA (reference sequence).

The chain recombines TRBV6-4 with TRBJ1-1; perhaps TRBD1 as D (5 bases). CDR3 length: 18 residues. Per germline, CDR1 MRHNA and CDR2 SNTAGT. Trimming took off 2 bases at V and 1 base at J, with 20 bases between the two ends. CDR3 region: CASSDGTGPSTTNTEAFF. CDR3 nucleotides: TGTGCCAGCAGTGACGGGACCGGGCCTTCCACCACGAACACTGAAGCTTTCTTT.

Notes on this clone: Other DNA sequences in the sample encode the same CDR3. The rearrangement links TRBV9 to TRBJ2-5; either TRBD1 or TRBD2 may supply D (6 bases each). Trimming left V 2 bases short and J 5 bases short, with 13 bases between. CDR3 length: 14 amino acids. The V gene's germline CDR1 is SGDLS and CDR2 YYNGEE. The CDR3 coding sequence is TGTGCCAGCAGCGTTGGGGGCCGGGAGGAGACCCAGTACTTC. It specifies CASSVGGREETQYF.

In this sample, this clone turned up a few times. The genes are TRBV14 and TRBJ1-1; possibly TRBD1 for D (6 bases). The V gene's germline CDR1 is SGHDN and CDR2 FVKESK. V was shortened by 5 bases and J by 0 bases, with 13 bases between the two germline ends. This CDR3 contains 15 residues. This CDR3 reads CASSVPGTMNTEAFF. The DNA for the CDR3 is TGTGCCAGCAGCGTACCCGGGACAATGAACACTGAAGCTTTCTTT. Combining the CDR3 with reference TRBV14 and TRBJ1-1 gives the whole variable domain EAGVTQFPSHSVIEKGQTVTLRCDPISGHDNLYWYRRVMGKEIKFLLHFVKESKQDESGMPNNRFLAERTGGTYSTLKVQPAELEDSGVYFCASSVPGTMNTEAFFGQGTRLTVV.

The count of this clone is one. The chain is built from TRBV19 and TRBJ1-2; possibly TRBD1 for D (6 bases). The CDR3 runs 17 residues. The germline CDR1 and CDR2 sequences are LNHDA and SQIVND (reference sequence). The V and J ends lost 8 bases and 8 bases respectively, with 30 bases between them. The DNA for the CDR3 is TGTGCCAGTCGCATGGGGGGGGCGACGGGTGAGGACGGCGGCTACACCTTC. Translating gives CASRMGGATGEDGGYTF. Variable domain in full (rest from reference TRBV19 and TRBJ1-2): DGGITQSPKYLFRKEGQNVTLSCEQNLNHDAMYWYRQDPGQGLRLIYYSQIVNDFQKGDIAEGYSVSREKKESFPLTVTSAQKNPTAFYLCASRMGGATGEDGGYTFGSGTRLTVV.

The CDR3 sequence is CASSAAGSAEAFF. CDR3 DNA sequence: TGTGCCAGCAGCGCTGCGGGTTCCGCTGAAGCTTTCTTT. The chain links TRBV9 to TRBJ1-1; D not resolved. The germline V gene has CDR1 SGDLS and CDR2 YYNGEE. The length of the CDR3 is 13 residues. Trimming cost V 3 bases and J 6 bases, with 12 bases left between them.

The chain uses TRBV6-1 and TRBJ1-1, with a possible D match to TRBD1 (5 bases). This CDR3 is 14 amino acids long. The V end was cut by 4 bases, the J end by 2 bases, with 11 bases between. CDR1 is MNHNS, CDR2 SASEGT, per germline. Here the CDR3 reads CASSGARENTEAFF. The CDR3 region has the DNA TGTGCCAGCAGTGGGGCCAGGGAAAACACTGAAGCTTTCTTT.

The chain couples TRBV6-1 to TRBJ1-5; TRBD1 is a possible D gene (6 bases). The V gene lost 2 bases and the J gene lost 11 bases, with 16 bases spanning the gap. The CDR3 consists of 14 residues. The germline CDR1 and CDR2 sequences are MNHNS and SASEGT. CDR3 DNA: TGTGCCAGCAGTGAAAGGGGGGTTGGATCAGCCCAGCATTTT. Amino acids: CASSERGVGSAQHF.

The gene calls are TRBV28 and TRBJ1-2; D gene ambiguous. Trimming cost V 4 bases and J 4 bases, with 16 bases left between them. The CDR3 runs to 15 residues. Germline V gives CDR1 MDHEN, CDR2 SYDVKM. The chain's CDR3 is CASSSDLTYSYGYTF. The CDR3 region has the DNA TGTGCCAGCAGTTCCGATCTCACTTACAGCTATGGCTACACCTTC.

The V call is TRBV5-1, the J call TRBJ1-1; D ambiguous. Looked up from germline, CDR1 is SGHRS and CDR2 is YFSETQ. The CDR3 extends over 15 amino acids. V lost 2 bases, J lost 1 base, and 12 bases lay in between. The DNA of the CDR3 is TGCGCCAGCAGCTTATCAGGCAGGAGGAACACTGAAGCTTTCTTT. Encoded protein: CASSLSGRRNTEAFF.

The chain uses TRBV7-9 and TRBJ1-1; D is undetermined. The CDR3 has 17 amino acids. V was cut by 2 bases and J by 0 bases, with 16 bases left in between. The germline V gene has CDR1 SEHNR and CDR2 FQNEAQ (reference sequence). The CDR3 nucleotides are TGTGCCAGCAGCTTAAGTAGGGCCAGCTCGGTGAACACTGAAGCTTTCTTT. It yields the protein CASSLSRASSVNTEAFF.

The J gene is TRBJ2-2, the V gene TRBV9, with D maybe TRBD2 (6 bases). The germline V and J ends were trimmed by 0 bases and 4 bases, with 10 bases remaining between them. Germline lookup yields CDR1 SGDLS and CDR2 YYNGEE. The CDR3 extends over 15 amino acids. CDR3 DNA: TGTGCCAGCAGCGTAGACGGAGGGCCCACCGGGGAGCTGTTTTTT. This translates into CASSVDGGPTGELFF.

This clone has more than one count but fewer than ten. The J gene is TRBJ1-5, the V gene TRBV7-2, with D uncertain. Germline V gene sequence: CDR1 SGHTA, CDR2 FQGNSA. The V end lost 5 bases, the J end lost 7 bases, and 9 bases lay between the germline ends. The length of the CDR3 is 12 residues. CDR3 in amino acids: CASSMGRQPQHF. The CDR3 DNA follows: TGTGCCAGCAGCATGGGCAGGCAGCCCCAGCATTTT.